This T cell receptor beta chain was profiled in a study of cytomegalovirus exposure and HLA in healthy donors. After removal of 4 bases from V and 4 bases from J, the junction contained 10 bases not matched to a gene. The germline V gene encodes CDR1 SGHNT and CDR2 YYREEE (reference sequence). CDR3 length equals 15 residues. In this sample, this clone turned up once. Its antigen is unidentified. Overall study findings and caveats: Three of the chains that were CMV-associated were confirmed in vitro to be specific for CMV antigens. TCR beta chains numbering 150 to 200 were designated cytomegalovirus-associated.

Some clones are missing from TCRdb's copy, which holds only in-frame ones; the method was immunoSEQ multiplex PCR. Of 260,000 or so clones in the sample, over 75% were seen once. The sequenced sample consisted of PBMCs. This sequence originates from a woman aged 18 to 35 in good health and CMV-seronegative. The chain uses TRBV5-4 and TRBJ2-7; 8 bases align to TRBD1. Written as DNA, the CDR3 is TGTGCCAGCAGCCCAAGGACAGGGCGAGGTTACGAGCAGTACTTC. Translated, it gives CASSPRTGRGYEQYF.